This T cell receptor (beta chain) is from a study of T cell changes during pregnancy in multiple sclerosis. Assay: immunoSEQ multiplex PCR; the TCRdb copy retains only in-frame clones and omits some. This table has about 56,000 clones, 85% to 95% appearing once. The CDR3 extends over 18 amino acids. V was pared by 2 bases and J by 0 bases, with 8 bases of the junction left unmatched. Germline assignment: CDR1 MNHEY and CDR2 SMNVEV (reference sequence). The chain uses TRBV27 and TRBJ1-5; 9 nucleotides match TRBD1. The sample here was CD4+ T cells from peripheral blood mononuclear cells, taken in the third trimester of pregnancy. The TCR comes from a female donor with multiple sclerosis, enrolled in a pregnancy study. Here the CDR3 reads CASSLAGQGTYSNQPQHF. CDR3 nucleotides: TGTGCCAGCAGTTTAGCGGGACAGGGAACATATAGCAATCAGCCCCAGCATTTT.